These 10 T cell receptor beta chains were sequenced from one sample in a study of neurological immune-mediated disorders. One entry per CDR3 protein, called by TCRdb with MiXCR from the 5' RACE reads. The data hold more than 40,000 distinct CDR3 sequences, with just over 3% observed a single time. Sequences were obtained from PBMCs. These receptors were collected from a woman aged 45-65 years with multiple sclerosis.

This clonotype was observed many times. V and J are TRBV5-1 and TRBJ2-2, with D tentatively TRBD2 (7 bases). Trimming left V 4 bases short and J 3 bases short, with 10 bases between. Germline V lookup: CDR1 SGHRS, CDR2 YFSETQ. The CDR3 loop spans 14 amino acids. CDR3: CASSLGGDTGELFF. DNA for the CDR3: TGCGCCAGCAGCCTAGGGGGGGACACCGGGGAGCTGTTTTTT.

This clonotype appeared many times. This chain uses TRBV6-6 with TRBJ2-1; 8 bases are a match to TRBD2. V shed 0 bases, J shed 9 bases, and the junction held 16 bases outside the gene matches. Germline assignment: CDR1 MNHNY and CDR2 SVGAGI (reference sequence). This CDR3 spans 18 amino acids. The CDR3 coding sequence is TGTGCCAGCAGTTACTCGATGGATATTTCGCGGGGGGCTGGTGAGCAGTTCTTC. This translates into CASSYSMDISRGAGEQFF.

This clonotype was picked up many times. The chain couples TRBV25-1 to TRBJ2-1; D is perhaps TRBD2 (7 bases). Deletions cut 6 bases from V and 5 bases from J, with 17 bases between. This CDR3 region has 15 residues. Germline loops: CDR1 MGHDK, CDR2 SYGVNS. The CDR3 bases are TGTGCCAGCAGGGCGGTGGGGGGGCTCGACAATGAGCAGTTCTTC. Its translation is CASRAVGGLDNEQFF.

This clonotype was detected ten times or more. The chain's CDR3 is CASSTNPRGYNEQFF. The CDR3 DNA sequence: TGTGCCAGCAGCACCAACCCGCGGGGCTACAATGAGCAGTTCTTC. The J gene is TRBJ2-1, the V gene TRBV11-2; possible D gene TRBD2, 6 bases. The V end lost 5 bases, the J end lost 3 bases, and 14 bases lay between the germline ends. Germline CDR1 and CDR2: SGHAT and FQNNGV. This CDR3 has 15 amino acids.

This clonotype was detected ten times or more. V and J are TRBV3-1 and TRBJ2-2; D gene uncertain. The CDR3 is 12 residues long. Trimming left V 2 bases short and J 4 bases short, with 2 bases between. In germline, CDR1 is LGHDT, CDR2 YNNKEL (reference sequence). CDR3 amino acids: CASSQFTGELFF. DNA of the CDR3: TGTGCCAGCAGCCAATTCACCGGGGAGCTGTTTTTT.

In nucleotides, the CDR3 is TGTGCCAGCAGCCATACACGGACTAGCGGTCCAGATACGCAGTATTTT. This gives the protein CASSHTRTSGPDTQYF. The rearrangement links TRBV11-3 to TRBJ2-3; 10 bases match TRBD2. The CDR3 extends over 16 amino acids. The J segment lost 4 bases and the V segment lost 5 bases, leaving 9 bases of the junction unmatched. From germline, CDR1 is SGHNT and CDR2 YENEEA.

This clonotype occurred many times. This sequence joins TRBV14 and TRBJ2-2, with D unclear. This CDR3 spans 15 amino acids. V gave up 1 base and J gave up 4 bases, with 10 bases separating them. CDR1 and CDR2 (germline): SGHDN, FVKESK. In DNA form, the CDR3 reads TGTGCCAGCAGCCAAGTCAATGGACCCACCGGGGAGCTGTTTTTT. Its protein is CASSQVNGPTGELFF.

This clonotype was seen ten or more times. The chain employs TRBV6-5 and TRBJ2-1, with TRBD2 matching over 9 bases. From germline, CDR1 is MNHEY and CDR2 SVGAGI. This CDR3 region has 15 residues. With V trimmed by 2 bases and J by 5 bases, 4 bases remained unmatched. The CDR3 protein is CASSYVGTSNNEQFF. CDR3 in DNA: TGTGCCAGCAGTTACGTCGGGACTAGCAACAATGAGCAGTTCTTC.

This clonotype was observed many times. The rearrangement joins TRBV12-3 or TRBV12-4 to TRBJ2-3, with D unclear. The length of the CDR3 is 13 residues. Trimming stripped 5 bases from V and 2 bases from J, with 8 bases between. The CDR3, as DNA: TGTGCCAGCAGTCCCCGCATCACAGATACGCAGTATTTT. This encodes CASSPRITDTQYF.

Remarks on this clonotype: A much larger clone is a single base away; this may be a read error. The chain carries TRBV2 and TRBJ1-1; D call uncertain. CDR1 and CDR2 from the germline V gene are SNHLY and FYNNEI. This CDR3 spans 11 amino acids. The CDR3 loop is CDSSVGTEAFF. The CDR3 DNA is TGTGACAGCAGTGTAGGCACTGAAGCTTTCTTT.